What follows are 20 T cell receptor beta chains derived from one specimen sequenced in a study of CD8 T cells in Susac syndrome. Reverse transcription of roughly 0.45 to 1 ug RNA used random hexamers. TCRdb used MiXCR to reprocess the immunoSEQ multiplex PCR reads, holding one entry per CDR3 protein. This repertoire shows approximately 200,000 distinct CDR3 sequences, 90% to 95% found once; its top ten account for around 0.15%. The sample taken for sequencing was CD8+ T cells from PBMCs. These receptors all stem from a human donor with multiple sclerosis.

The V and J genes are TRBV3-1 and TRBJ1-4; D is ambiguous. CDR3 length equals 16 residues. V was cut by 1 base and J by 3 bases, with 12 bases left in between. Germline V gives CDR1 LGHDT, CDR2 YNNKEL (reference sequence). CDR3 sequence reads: CASSQGLTIPNEKLFF. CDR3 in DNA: TGTGCCAGCAGCCAAGGGTTGACAATTCCTAATGAAAAACTGTTTTTT.

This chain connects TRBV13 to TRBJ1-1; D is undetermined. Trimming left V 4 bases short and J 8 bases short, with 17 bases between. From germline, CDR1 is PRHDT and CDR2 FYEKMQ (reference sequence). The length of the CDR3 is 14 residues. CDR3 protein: CASSYQLAREEAFF. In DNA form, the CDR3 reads TGTGCCAGCAGCTATCAGCTCGCTAGGGAAGAAGCTTTCTTT.

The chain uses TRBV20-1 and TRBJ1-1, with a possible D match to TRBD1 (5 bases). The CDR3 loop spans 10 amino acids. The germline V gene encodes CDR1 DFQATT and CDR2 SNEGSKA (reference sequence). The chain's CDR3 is CGTGNTEAFF. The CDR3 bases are TGCGGGACGGGGAACACTGAAGCTTTCTTT.

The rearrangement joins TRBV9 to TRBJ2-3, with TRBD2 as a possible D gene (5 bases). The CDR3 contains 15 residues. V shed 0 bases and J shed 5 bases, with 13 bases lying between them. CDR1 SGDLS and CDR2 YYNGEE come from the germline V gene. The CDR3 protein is CASSVGGVKGDTQYF. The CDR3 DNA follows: TGTGCCAGCAGCGTAGGGGGAGTAAAGGGAGATACGCAGTATTTT.

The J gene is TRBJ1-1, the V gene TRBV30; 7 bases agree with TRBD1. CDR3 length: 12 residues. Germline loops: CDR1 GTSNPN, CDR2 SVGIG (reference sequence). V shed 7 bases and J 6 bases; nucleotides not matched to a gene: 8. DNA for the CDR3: TGTGCCTTGCACAGGGGAGATCCTGAAGCTTTCTTT. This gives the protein CALHRGDPEAFF.

In nucleotides, the CDR3 is TGTGCCAGCAGTCAGTCCAGGGATGACTATGGCTACACCTTC. This codes for CASSQSRDDYGYTF. The rearrangement links TRBV27 to TRBJ1-2; D possibly corresponds to TRBD1 (5 bases). This CDR3 contains 14 residues. The germline gives CDR1 MNHEY, CDR2 SMNVEV (reference sequence). V was pared by 5 bases and J by 3 bases, with 13 bases between.

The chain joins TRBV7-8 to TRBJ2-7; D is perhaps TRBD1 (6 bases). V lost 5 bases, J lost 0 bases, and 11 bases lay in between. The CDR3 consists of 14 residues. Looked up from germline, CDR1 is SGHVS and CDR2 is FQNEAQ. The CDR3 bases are TGTGCCAGCAGCCAACGGGACAACTCCTACGAGCAGTACTTC. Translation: CASSQRDNSYEQYF. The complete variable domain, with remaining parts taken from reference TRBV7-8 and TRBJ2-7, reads GAGVSQSPRYKVAKRGQDVALRCDPISGHVSLFWYQQALGQGPEFLTYFQNEAQLDKSGLPSDRFFAERPEGSVSTLKIQRTQQEDSAVYLCASSQRDNSYEQYFGPGTRLTVT.

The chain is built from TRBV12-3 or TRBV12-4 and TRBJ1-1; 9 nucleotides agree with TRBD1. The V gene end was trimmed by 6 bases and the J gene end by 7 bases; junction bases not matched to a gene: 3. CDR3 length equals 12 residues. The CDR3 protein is CASRSTGGEAFF. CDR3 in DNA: TGTGCCAGCAGATCGACAGGGGGTGAAGCTTTCTTT.

The CDR3 nucleotides are TGTGCCAGCAGTTACTCGACAGGGTCCTTGTGGGCTGAAGCTTTCTTT. This sequence encodes CASSYSTGSLWAEAFF. The chain couples TRBV6-5 to TRBJ1-1; 7 nucleotides agree with TRBD1. With V trimmed by 0 bases and J by 6 bases, 10 bases remained unmatched. The CDR3 consists of 16 residues. Germline CDR1 and CDR2: MNHEY and SVGAGI.

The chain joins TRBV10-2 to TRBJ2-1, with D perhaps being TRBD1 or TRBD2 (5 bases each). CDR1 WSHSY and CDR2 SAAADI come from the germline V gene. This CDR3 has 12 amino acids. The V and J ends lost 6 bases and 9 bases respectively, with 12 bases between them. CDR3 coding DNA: TGCGCCAGCAGCTTTTCTGGGGGTGAGCAGTTCTTC. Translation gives CASSFSGGEQFF.

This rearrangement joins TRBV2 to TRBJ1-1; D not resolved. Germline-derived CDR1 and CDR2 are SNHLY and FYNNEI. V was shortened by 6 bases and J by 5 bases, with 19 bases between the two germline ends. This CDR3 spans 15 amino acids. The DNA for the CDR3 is TGTGCCAGCAGCGCGGGGAGGGCCCTTAATACTGAAGCTTTCTTT. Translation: CASSAGRALNTEAFF.

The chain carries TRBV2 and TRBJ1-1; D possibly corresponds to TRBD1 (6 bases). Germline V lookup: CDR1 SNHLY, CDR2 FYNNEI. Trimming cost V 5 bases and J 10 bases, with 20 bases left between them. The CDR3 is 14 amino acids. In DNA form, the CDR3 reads TGTGCCAGCAGTCTCCGGGACACCGAAACCGGAGCTTTCTTT. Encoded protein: CASSLRDTETGAFF.

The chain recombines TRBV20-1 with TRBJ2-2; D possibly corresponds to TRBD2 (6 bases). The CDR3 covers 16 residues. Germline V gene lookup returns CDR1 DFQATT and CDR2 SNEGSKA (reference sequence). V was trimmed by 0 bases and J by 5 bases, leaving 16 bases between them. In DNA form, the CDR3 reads TGCAGTGCTAGAGATTCGGGGGAGAAGGCGACCGGGGAGCTGTTTTTT. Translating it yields CSARDSGEKATGELFF.

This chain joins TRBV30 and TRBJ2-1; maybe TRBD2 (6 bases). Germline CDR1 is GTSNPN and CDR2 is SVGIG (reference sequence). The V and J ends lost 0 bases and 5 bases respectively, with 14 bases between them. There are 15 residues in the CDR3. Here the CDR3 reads CAWSVDGAGHNEQFF. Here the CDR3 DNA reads TGTGCCTGGAGTGTTGATGGCGCGGGGCACAATGAGCAGTTCTTC.

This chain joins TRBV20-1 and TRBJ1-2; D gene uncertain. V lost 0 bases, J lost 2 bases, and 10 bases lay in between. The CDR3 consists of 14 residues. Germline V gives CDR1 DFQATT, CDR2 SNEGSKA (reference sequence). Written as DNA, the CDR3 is TGCAGTGCTAGAGACCTAGGGAGGAACTATGGCTACACCTTC. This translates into CSARDLGRNYGYTF.

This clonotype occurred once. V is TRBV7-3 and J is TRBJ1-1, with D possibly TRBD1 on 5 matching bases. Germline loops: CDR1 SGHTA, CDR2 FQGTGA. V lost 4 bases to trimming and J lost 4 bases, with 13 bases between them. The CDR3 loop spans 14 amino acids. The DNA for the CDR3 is TGTGCCAGCAGCTGGGACGGATCGAGCACTGAAGCTTTCTTT. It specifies CASSWDGSSTEAFF.

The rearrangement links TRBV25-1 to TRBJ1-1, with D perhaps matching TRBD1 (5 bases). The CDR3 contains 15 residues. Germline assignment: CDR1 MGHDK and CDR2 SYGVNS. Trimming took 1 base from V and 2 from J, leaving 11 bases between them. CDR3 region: CASSESLTGNTEAFF. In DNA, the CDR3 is TGTGCCAGCAGTGAATCACTTACAGGAAACACTGAAGCTTTCTTT.

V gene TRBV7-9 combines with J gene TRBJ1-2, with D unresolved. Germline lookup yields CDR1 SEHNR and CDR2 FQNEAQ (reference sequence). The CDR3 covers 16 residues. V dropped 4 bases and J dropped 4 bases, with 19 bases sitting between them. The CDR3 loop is CASSSSDPPDPYGYTF. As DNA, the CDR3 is TGTGCCAGCAGCTCCTCCGACCCCCCCGACCCCTATGGCTACACCTTC.

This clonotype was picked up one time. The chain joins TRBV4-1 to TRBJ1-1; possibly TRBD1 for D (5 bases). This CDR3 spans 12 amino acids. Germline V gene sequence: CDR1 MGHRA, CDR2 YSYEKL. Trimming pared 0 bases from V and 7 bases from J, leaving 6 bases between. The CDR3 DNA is TGCGCCAGCAGCCAAGACACAGGTGAAGCTTTCTTT. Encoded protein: CASSQDTGEAFF.

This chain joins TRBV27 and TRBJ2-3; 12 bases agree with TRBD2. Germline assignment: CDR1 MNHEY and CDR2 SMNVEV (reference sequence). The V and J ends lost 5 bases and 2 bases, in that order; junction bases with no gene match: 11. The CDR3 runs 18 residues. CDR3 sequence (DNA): TGTGCCAGCAGTCCCCAACAAGGACTAGCGGGAATCACAGATACGCAGTATTTT. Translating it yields CASSPQQGLAGITDTQYF.